Here is one T cell receptor beta chain with its context. These data come from a study of T cells in localized non-small cell lung cancer. Clones were sequenced by immunoSEQ multiplex PCR, and TCRdb holds only the in-frame ones, with some missing. The sample consists of thousands of clones, 20% to 30% of them appearing once. The CDR3 has 14 amino acids. CDR1 and CDR2 (germline): LNHDA, SQIVND (reference sequence). The ends were cut back, 4 bases at V and 1 base at J, with 10 bases in the middle. The specimen was lung tumor tissue, collected before any cancer treatment. The receptor was derived from a woman between 40 and 69 years old with stage I lung adenocarcinoma. The chain has TRBV19 and TRBJ2-5, with D possibly matching TRBD2 (5 bases). CDR3 nucleotides: TGTGCCAGTAGTACTTCGGGGTTCCAAGAGACCCAGTACTTC. Protein sequence: CASSTSGFQETQYF.